The sequence of this T cell receptor (beta chain) was determined in a study of control samples from healthy donors and cancer patients. This table comes from immunoSEQ multiplex PCR, and its TCRdb copy is limited to in-frame clones, with some not included. This table has approximately 170,000 clones, just over 90% appearing once. The count of this clone is one. The CDR3 contains 15 residues. V shed 0 bases and J shed 3 bases, with 12 bases lying between them. Germline CDR1 reads SGHRS; CDR2 reads YFSETQ. The rearrangement uses TRBV5-1 and TRBJ1-2, with a possible D match to TRBD1 (5 bases). Sequenced sample: blood. The receptor was isolated from a man aged 25 to 40 in good health. The CDR3 here is CASSLASGVDYGYTF. CDR3 bases: TGCGCCAGCAGCTTGGCTTCGGGGGTGGACTATGGCTACACCTTC. Variable domain in full (rest from reference TRBV5-1 and TRBJ1-2): KAGVTQTPRYLIKTRGQQVTLSCSPISGHRSVSWYQQTPGQGLQFLFEYFSETQRNKGNFPGRFSGRQFSNSRSEMNVSTLELGDSALYLCASSLASGVDYGYTFGSGTRLTVV.